This T cell receptor beta chain stems from a study of T-cell memory formation after mild COVID-19. After 5'RACE with constant-segment primers, TCR alpha and TCR beta cDNA libraries carrying sample barcodes and UMIs were obtained. TCRdb processed the 5' RACE reads anew with MiXCR; each CDR3 protein has one entry. Here the sample spans 350,000 to 450,000 distinct CDR3 sequences, around 27% being singletons. This clonotype occurred a few times. The antigen remains unidentified. Trimming pared 4 bases from V and 4 bases from J, leaving 15 bases between. Germline V gene lookup returns CDR1 SGHDT and CDR2 YYEEEE. This CDR3 contains 15 residues. The study, taken as a whole, reports: Clones that contracted from day 15 to 85 had balanced CD4/CD8; later expanders were CD4+ biased.

The chain has TRBV5-6 and TRBJ1-5, with D uncertain. The origin of this receptor is an adult woman who had mild COVID-19 (a few samples of this study predate the infection). Cell type and time point are not known. The specimen was PBMCs or a T cell subset sorted from them (not recorded which). CDR3 coding DNA: TGTGCCAGCAGCATATTGACCAGAGCGAATCAGCCCCAGCATTTT. Its translation: CASSILTRANQPQHF.